Following are 11 T cell receptor beta chains from one sample sequenced in a study of brain T cells in children with intractable seizures. Sequencing was performed with immunoSEQ multiplex PCR; in TCRdb, only in-frame clones are kept and a portion is missing. The sample has some 76,000 clones; around 93% are singletons. The sample in question was peripheral blood, obtained at surgery. The receptors come from a boy under three years old with tuberous sclerosis and intractable seizures.

The chain carries TRBV11-3 and TRBJ1-1; D possibly corresponds to TRBD1 (5 bases). Germline V gives CDR1 SGHNT, CDR2 YENEEA. The ends were cut back, 2 bases at V and 7 bases at J, with 14 bases in the middle. The CDR3 is 14 residues long. The CDR3 is CASSLWEQANEAFF. The DNA for the CDR3 is TGTGCCAGCAGCTTATGGGAACAGGCGAATGAAGCTTTCTTT.

A single count supports this clone. The CDR3 sequence is CASSRRGGEKLFF. In DNA, the CDR3 is TGTGCCAGCAGCAGAAGGGGGGGTGAAAAACTGTTTTTT. V and J are TRBV9 and TRBJ1-4; maybe TRBD1 (6 bases). The germline V gene encodes CDR1 SGDLS and CDR2 YYNGEE. V was clipped by 4 bases and J by 7 bases, with 11 bases between them. This CDR3 comprises 13 residues. Full variable domain (outside the CDR3, taken from reference TRBV9 and TRBJ1-4): DSGVTQTPKHLITATGQRVTLRCSPRSGDLSVYWYQQSLDQGLQFLIQYYNGEERAKGNILERFSAQQFPDLHSELNLSSLELGDSALYFCASSRRGGEKLFFGSGTQLSVL.

V usage is TRBV6-5 and J usage is TRBJ2-7, with 8 bases identical to TRBD1. The CDR3 covers 13 residues. V lost 6 bases, J lost 3 bases, and 4 bases stayed unmatched. CDR1 and CDR2 from the germline V gene are MNHEY and SVGAGI. CDR3 protein: CASRSTGGYEQYF. The CDR3 bases are TGTGCCAGCAGATCAACAGGGGGCTACGAGCAGTACTTC.

V usage is TRBV2 and J usage is TRBJ2-5; D not certain. The CDR3 length is 16 residues. The V gene lost 6 bases and the J gene lost 2 bases, with 19 bases spanning the gap. Germline values: CDR1 SNHLY, CDR2 FYNNEI. The CDR3 region is CASRLPPGIWQETQYF. The CDR3 DNA is TGTGCCAGCAGGCTCCCCCCCGGTATATGGCAAGAGACCCAGTACTTC.

J is TRBJ1-5 and V is TRBV2, with a possible D match to TRBD1 (5 bases). Germline CDR1 and CDR2: SNHLY and FYNNEI. V was clipped by 4 bases and J by 1 base, with 8 bases between them. The CDR3 contains 14 residues. DNA for the CDR3: TGTGCCAGCAGTGTCTACAGGAGCAATCAGCCCCAGCATTTT. It specifies CASSVYRSNQPQHF.

The genes are TRBV28 and TRBJ1-5; D gene ambiguous. The V gene's germline CDR1 is MDHEN and CDR2 SYDVKM. V dropped 5 bases and J dropped 4 bases, with 15 bases sitting between them. The CDR3 consists of 15 residues. In nucleotides, the CDR3 is TGTGCCAGCAGTACGGTGAAAACGGGAAATCAGCCCCAGCATTTT. Translation: CASSTVKTGNQPQHF.

This clone was observed once. The chain combines TRBV23-1 with TRBJ1-1; a possible D gene is TRBD1 (5 bases). TRBV23-1 is placed among ORFs of uncertain function. CDR3 length equals 14 residues. With 2 bases removed from V and 3 bases from J, the gap between germline ends came to 10 bases. The CDR3 reads CASSQGSRDTEAFF. CDR3 nucleotide sequence: TGCGCCAGCAGTCAAGGAAGCAGGGACACTGAAGCTTTCTTT.

The V gene is TRBV4-1, the J gene TRBJ1-1, with 7 nucleotides matching TRBD1. Germline V CDR1 and CDR2: MGHRA, YSYEKL. J was trimmed by 11 bases and V by 8 bases; bases with no gene match: 8. This CDR3 is built from 11 residues. Here the CDR3 DNA reads TGCGCCAGCTCGAACGACAGGGCTGCTTTCTTT. It encodes CASSNDRAAFF.

The chain couples TRBV19 to TRBJ1-1, with no clear D. With 3 bases removed from V and 0 bases from J, the gap between germline ends came to 8 bases. The CDR3 length is 14 residues. CDR1 is LNHDA, CDR2 SQIVND, per germline (reference sequence). The CDR3 spells CASSIQLMNTEAFF. The CDR3 DNA is TGTGCCAGTAGTATCCAGCTTATGAACACTGAAGCTTTCTTT.

The chain has TRBV14 and TRBJ1-2; weak D call: TRBD1 (6 bases). V was shortened by 4 bases and J by 5 bases, with 17 bases between the two germline ends. Germline V gene lookup returns CDR1 SGHDN and CDR2 FVKESK. This CDR3 has 15 residues. The CDR3 here is CASSPKRGTLYGYTF. Written as DNA, the CDR3 is TGTGCCAGCAGCCCCAAGAGAGGGACATTATATGGCTACACCTTC. The full variable domain, rest sourced from reference TRBV14 and TRBJ1-2, is EAGVTQFPSHSVIEKGQTVTLRCDPISGHDNLYWYRRVMGKEIKFLLHFVKESKQDESGMPNNRFLAERTGGTYSTLKVQPAELEDSGVYFCASSPKRGTLYGYTFGSGTRLTVV.

DNA of the CDR3: TGCGCCAGCAGCTTGACTAACAGGGGAGGTTTGGTCGAGCAGTACTTC. Protein: CASSLTNRGGLVEQYF. The chain recombines TRBV5-1 with TRBJ2-7, with D perhaps TRBD1 (7 bases). The germline V gene has CDR1 SGHRS and CDR2 YFSETQ. This CDR3 spans 16 amino acids. Trimming took off 1 base at V and 6 bases at J, with 20 bases between the two ends.